The 20 T cell receptor beta chains given below trace back to one sample, sequenced in a study of shared clonotypes between healthy human individuals. Produced via immunoSEQ multiplex PCR; TCRdb's table is partial and in-frame only. The table lists around 2,000,000 clones, around 96% of them singletons. Naive CD8 isolation took CD45RO-negative cells positively selected for CCR7 and excluded terminally differentiated effector memory CD45RA+ cells. The sequenced material came from naive CD8+ T cells sorted from blood. Receptors were obtained from a man younger than 35 in good health.

The chain joins TRBV19 to TRBJ1-4; 8 bases agree with TRBD1. Germline V gene lookup returns CDR1 LNHDA and CDR2 SQIVND (reference sequence). The CDR3 is 13 amino acids. The V gene end was trimmed by 5 bases and the J gene end by 8 bases; junction bases not matched to a gene: 4. As DNA, the CDR3 is TGTGCCAGTAGTCCGTGGACAGGGGAAAAACTGTTTTTT. This gives the protein CASSPWTGEKLFF.

Of note for this clone: Other nucleotide sequences in the sample specify the same CDR3. V and J are TRBV27 and TRBJ1-5, with no clear D. The CDR3 covers 13 residues. V was trimmed by 6 bases and J by 2 bases, leaving 8 bases between them. Germline loops: CDR1 MNHEY, CDR2 SMNVEV (reference sequence). CDR3 in DNA: TGTGCCAGCAGCCCAGGAGGCAATCAGCCCCAGCATTTT. Its protein product is CASSPGGNQPQHF.

The chain links TRBV2 to TRBJ2-3, with D perhaps TRBD1 or TRBD2 (5 bases each). The germline CDR1 and CDR2 sequences are SNHLY and FYNNEI. V dropped 7 bases and J dropped 2 bases, with 13 bases sitting between them. The CDR3 contains 14 residues. The CDR3 DNA is TGTGCCAGCACCCCGGGGCCTTACACAGATACGCAGTATTTT. The encoded protein is CASTPGPYTDTQYF.

V is TRBV4-3 and J is TRBJ2-1, with D maybe TRBD2 (6 bases). Trimming cost V 4 bases and J 5 bases, with 15 bases left between them. Germline CDR1 reads LGHNA; CDR2 reads YSLEER. The CDR3 is made up of 15 amino acids. The CDR3 loop reads CASSRTTNGDNEQFF. The CDR3 nucleotides read TGCGCCAGCAGCCGGACTACCAATGGCGACAATGAGCAGTTCTTC.

This clone was counted between two and nine times. The rearrangement uses TRBV6-5 and TRBJ1-2; D is possibly TRBD1 (5 bases). This CDR3 is 13 amino acids long. The V gene lost 6 bases and the J gene lost 6 bases, with 14 bases spanning the gap. Per germline, CDR1 MNHEY and CDR2 SVGAGI. Here the CDR3 DNA reads TGTGCCAGCAGGGACATCTTGACAGATGGCTACACCTTC. As protein: CASRDILTDGYTF.

This chain links TRBV7-9 with TRBJ1-2, with D uncertain. This CDR3 has 15 residues. V dropped 5 bases and J dropped 4 bases, with 17 bases sitting between them. CDR1 is SEHNR and CDR2 is FQNEAQ in the germline V gene (reference sequence). DNA of the CDR3: TGTGCCAGCAGCCCAGACCAAAGGTGGTTCTATGGCTACACCTTC. Its translation is CASSPDQRWFYGYTF.

The V call is TRBV4-1, the J call TRBJ1-6, with a weak D call TRBD1 (5 bases). CDR1 and CDR2 (germline): MGHRA, YSYEKL. The CDR3 runs to 19 residues. Trimming cost V 1 base and J 0 bases, with 16 bases left between them. The CDR3 protein is CASSQVLVRQSSYNSPLHF. The CDR3 DNA sequence: TGCGCCAGCAGCCAAGTGTTGGTCCGACAGAGCTCCTATAATTCACCCCTCCACTTT.

The chain links TRBV14 to TRBJ2-7, with D tentatively TRBD1 (7 bases). The CDR3 extends over 12 amino acids. Germline loops: CDR1 SGHDN, CDR2 FVKESK. The CDR3 region is CGGDRSSYEQYF. CDR3 bases: TGTGGGGGGGACAGAAGCTCCTACGAGCAGTACTTC.

This chain connects TRBV7-9 to TRBJ2-1, with TRBD2 matching over 9 bases. The CDR3 sequence is 15 residues long. V lost 6 bases to trimming and J lost 3 bases; unmatched junction nucleotides: 6. CDR1 SEHNR and CDR2 FQNEAQ come from the germline V gene (reference sequence). CDR3 protein: CASRVSGGIYNEQFF. CDR3 nucleotide sequence: TGTGCCAGCAGAGTTAGCGGGGGCATCTACAATGAGCAGTTCTTC. The full variable domain, rest sourced from reference TRBV7-9 and TRBJ2-1, is DTGVSQNPRHKITKRGQNVTFRCDPISEHNRLYWYRQTLGQGPEFLTYFQNEAQLEKSRLLSDRFSAERPKGSFSTLEIQRTEQGDSAMYLCASRVSGGIYNEQFFGPGTRLTVL.

The genes are TRBV5-4 and TRBJ2-7; no reliable D call. CDR1 and CDR2 from the germline V gene are SGHNT and YYREEE (reference sequence). The CDR3 is made up of 12 amino acids. Trimming cost V 1 base and J 7 bases, with 9 bases left between them. Here the CDR3 DNA reads TGTGCCAGCAGCTTGCTAAGTCTGGAGCAGTACTTC. It yields the protein CASSLLSLEQYF.

This chain joins TRBV7-9 and TRBJ2-7; 8 nucleotides match TRBD2. The junction had 8 bases not matched to a gene; V was cut back by 10 bases and J by 0 bases. The CDR3 sequence is 14 residues long. The germline CDR1 and CDR2 sequences are SEHNR and FQNEAQ (reference sequence). CDR3 nucleotides: TGTGCCACCTTCGGGGGGGGACCCTCCTACGAGCAGTACTTC. It encodes CATFGGGPSYEQYF.

This chain links TRBV6-4 with TRBJ2-1; no firm D call. Germline V gives CDR1 MRHNA, CDR2 SNTAGT. The CDR3 has 13 amino acids. V gave up 1 base and J gave up 3 bases, with 4 bases separating them. The CDR3, as DNA: TGTGCCAGCAGTGACTTGGTCTACAATGAGCAGTTCTTC. Encoded protein: CASSDLVYNEQFF.

Here the CDR3 reads CASSPLPGELFF. The CDR3 DNA reads TGTGCCAGCAGCCCCCTCCCCGGGGAGCTGTTTTTT. The chain combines TRBV9 with TRBJ2-2; D ambiguous. Trimming removed 4 bases from V and 6 bases from J, with 7 bases in between. Germline CDR1 and CDR2: SGDLS and YYNGEE. This CDR3 has 12 residues.

The rearrangement links TRBV29-1 to TRBJ1-2, with D maybe TRBD1 (5 bases). The CDR3 consists of 13 residues. The V gene's germline CDR1 is SQVTM and CDR2 ANQGSEA. Trimming shortened V by 4 bases and J by 4 bases, and 13 bases separated the two germline ends. The CDR3 DNA reads TGCAGCGTTGGGTTACAGGCGCCCTATGGCTACACCTTC. Translated: CSVGLQAPYGYTF. Looking up the rest from reference TRBV29-1 and TRBJ1-2 gives the full variable domain: SAVISQKPSRDICQRGTSLTIQCQVDSQVTMMFWYRQQPGQSLTLIATANQGSEATYESGFVIDKFPISRPNLTFSTLTVSNMSPEDSSIYLCSVGLQAPYGYTFGSGTRLTVV.

This sequence joins TRBV9 and TRBJ2-6; 8 positions match TRBD2. The CDR3 runs to 19 residues. Trimming cost V 2 bases and J 0 bases; bases outside gene matches: 10. Per the germline V gene, CDR1 is SGDLS and CDR2 is YYNGEE. The CDR3 reads CASSVPSVAGNSGANVLTF. In DNA, the CDR3 is TGTGCCAGCAGCGTCCCTTCGGTAGCGGGAAACTCTGGGGCCAACGTCCTGACTTTC.

J is TRBJ1-5 and V is TRBV27, with TRBD1 identical over 8 bases. In germline, CDR1 is MNHEY, CDR2 SMNVEV (reference sequence). The V segment lost 4 bases and the J segment 0 bases; nucleotides outside the gene matches: 5. The CDR3 totals 16 residues. DNA for the CDR3: TGTGCCAGCAGTTCGACAGGGGCCTATAGCAATCAGCCCCAGCATTTT. Protein: CASSSTGAYSNQPQHF.

This chain connects TRBV9 to TRBJ2-7; 11 nucleotides line up with TRBD1. The junction had 10 bases not matched to a gene; V was cut back by 2 bases and J by 0 bases. Looked up from germline, CDR1 is SGDLS and CDR2 is YYNGEE. CDR3 length equals 18 residues. In DNA form, the CDR3 reads TGTGCCAGCAGCGTTGCCCCGGGACAGGGGGAGAGCTCCTACGAGCAGTACTTC. It is translated as CASSVAPGQGESSYEQYF.

This clone was recorded once. The chain couples TRBV13 to TRBJ2-3, with TRBD2 as a possible D gene (5 bases). Germline CDR1 is PRHDT and CDR2 is FYEKMQ (reference sequence). The CDR3 totals 13 residues. Trimming cost V 1 base and J 5 bases, with 7 bases left between them. The CDR3 protein is CASSLEAEDTQYF. CDR3 sequence (DNA): TGTGCCAGCAGCTTAGAAGCGGAAGATACGCAGTATTTT.

This clone has more than one count but fewer than ten. The same CDR3 arises from other DNA sequences in this sample as well. This chain joins TRBV9 and TRBJ1-1; 10 bases agree with TRBD1. This CDR3 region has 15 residues. V shed 4 bases, J shed 1 base, and the junction held 4 bases outside the gene matches. The germline V gene encodes CDR1 SGDLS and CDR2 YYNGEE. The DNA of the CDR3 is TGTGCCAGCAGCTCTAGGACAGGGGGGAACACTGAAGCTTTCTTT. It encodes CASSSRTGGNTEAFF.

This chain connects TRBV19 to TRBJ1-5, with D possibly being TRBD1 (5 bases). Germline values: CDR1 LNHDA, CDR2 SQIVND (reference sequence). There are 12 residues in the CDR3. V shed 5 bases and J shed 11 bases, with 13 bases lying between them. CDR3 sequence: CASSPDSRTQHF. CDR3 coding DNA: TGTGCCAGTAGTCCCGACAGTCGTACCCAGCATTTT.